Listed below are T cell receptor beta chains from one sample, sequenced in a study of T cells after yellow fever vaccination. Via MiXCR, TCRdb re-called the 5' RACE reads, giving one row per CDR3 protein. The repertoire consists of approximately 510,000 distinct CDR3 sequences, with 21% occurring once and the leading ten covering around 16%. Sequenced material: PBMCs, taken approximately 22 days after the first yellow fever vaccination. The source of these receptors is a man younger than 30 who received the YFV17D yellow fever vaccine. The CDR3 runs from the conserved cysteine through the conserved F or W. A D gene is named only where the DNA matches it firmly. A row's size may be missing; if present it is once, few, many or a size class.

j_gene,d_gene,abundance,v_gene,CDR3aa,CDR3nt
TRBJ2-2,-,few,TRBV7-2,CASSFRFTNTGELFF,TGTGCCAGCAGCTTTCGATTTACGAACACCGGGGAGCTGTTTTTT
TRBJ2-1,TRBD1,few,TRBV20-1,CSAGGTGSSYNEQFF,TGCAGTGCCGGGGGGACAGGGAGTTCCTACAATGAGCAGTTCTTC
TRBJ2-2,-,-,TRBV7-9,CASSAHRVGTGELFF,TGTGCCAGCAGCGCCCACAGGGTCGGCACCGGGGAGCTGTTTTTT
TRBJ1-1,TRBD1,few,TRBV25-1,CASSVSGGAFF,TGTGCCAGCAGTGTCTCAGGGGGCGCTTTCTTT
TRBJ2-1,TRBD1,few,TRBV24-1,CATSTGQGYNEQFF,TGTGCCACCAGTACTGGACAGGGTTACAATGAGCAGTTCTTC
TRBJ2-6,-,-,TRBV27,CASAYGGAGANVLTF,TGTGCCAGCGCTTACGGGGGAGCTGGGGCCAACGTCCTGACTTTC
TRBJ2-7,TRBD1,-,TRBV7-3,CASSFDRDYEQYF,TGTGCCAGCAGCTTTGACAGGGACTACGAGCAGTACTTC
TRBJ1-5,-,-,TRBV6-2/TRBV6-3,CASKGWGHDNQPQHF,TGTGCCAGCAAAGGTTGGGGCCACGACAATCAGCCCCAGCATTTT
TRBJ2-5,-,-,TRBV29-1,CSALPSETQYF,TGCAGCGCCCTCCCCTCGGAGACCCAGTACTTC
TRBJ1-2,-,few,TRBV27,CASGDFGRDGYTF,TGTGCCAGCGGGGACTTTGGCCGTGATGGCTACACCTTC
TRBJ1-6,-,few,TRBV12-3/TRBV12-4,CASSTGSSYNSPLHF,TGTGCCAGCAGTACAGGGAGCTCCTATAATTCACCCCTCCACTTT
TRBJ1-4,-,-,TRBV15,CATCPGVIKEKLFF,TGTGCCACCTGCCCCGGGGTAATAAAGGAAAAACTGTTTTTT
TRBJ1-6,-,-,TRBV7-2,CASSLLTINSPLHF,TGTGCCAGCAGCTTATTAACCATTAATTCACCCCTCCACTTT
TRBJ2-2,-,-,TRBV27,CASQGGITGELFF,TGTGCCAGTCAAGGGGGGATAACCGGGGAGCTGTTTTTT
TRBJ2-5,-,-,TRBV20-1,CSARNSGVETRYF,TGCAGTGCGCGAAACTCGGGGGTAGAGACCCGGTACTTC
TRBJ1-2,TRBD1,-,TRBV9,CASSVGTGISYTF,TGTGCCAGCAGCGTAGGGACAGGGATCAGCTACACCTTC
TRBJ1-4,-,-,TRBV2,CASSERGGDGKLFF,TGTGCCAGCAGTGAAAGGGGAGGTGATGGAAAACTGTTTTTT
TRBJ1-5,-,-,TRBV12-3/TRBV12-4,CASRGRRGQPQHF,TGTGCCAGCAGGGGGCGCCGGGGTCAGCCCCAGCATTTT
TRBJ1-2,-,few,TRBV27,CASFPGKGSSYGYTF,TGTGCCAGCTTTCCAGGGAAGGGCTCTAGCTATGGCTACACCTTC
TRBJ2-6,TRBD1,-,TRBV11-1,CASSLLGGQGAAFLANVLTF,TGTGCCAGCAGCTTATTGGGAGGACAGGGAGCTGCTTTTTTGGCCAACGTCCTGACTTTC
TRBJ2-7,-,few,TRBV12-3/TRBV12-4,CASSISQGSYEQYF,TGTGCCAGCAGTATTTCACAGGGCTCCTACGAGCAGTACTTC
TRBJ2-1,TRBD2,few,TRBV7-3,CASSPRGILHNEQFF,TGTGCCAGCAGCCCGCGGGGGATTCTTCACAATGAGCAGTTCTTC
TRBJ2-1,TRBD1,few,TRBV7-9,CASPPGTGYYNEQFF,TGTGCCAGCCCCCCCGGGACAGGGTATTACAATGAGCAGTTCTTC
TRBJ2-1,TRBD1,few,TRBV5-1,CASRTGQNNNEQFF,TGCGCCAGCAGAACGGGACAGAACAACAATGAGCAGTTCTTC
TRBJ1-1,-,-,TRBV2,CASSRDGDGEAFF,TGTGCCAGCAGCCGGGACGGGGACGGCGAAGCTTTCTTT
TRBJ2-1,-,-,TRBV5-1,CASSLLSGSVEQFF,TGCGCCAGCAGCTTGTTGTCCGGTTCGGTTGAGCAGTTCTTC
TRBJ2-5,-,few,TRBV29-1,CSGIRDDQETQYF,TGCAGCGGCATTAGGGACGATCAAGAGACCCAGTACTTC
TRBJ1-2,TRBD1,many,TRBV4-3,CASSQATGTAYGYTF,TGCGCCAGCAGCCAAGCAACCGGGACAGCTTATGGCTACACCTTC
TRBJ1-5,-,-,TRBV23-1,CASSQGQPQHF,TGCGCCAGCAGTCAAGGTCAGCCCCAGCATTTT
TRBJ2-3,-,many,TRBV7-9,CASSLLTLVYTDTQYF,TGTGCCAGCAGCTTACTGACACTCGTTTACACAGATACGCAGTATTTT
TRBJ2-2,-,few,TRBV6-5,CASSYTVRVTGELFF,TGTGCCAGCAGTTATACCGTGCGGGTCACCGGGGAGCTGTTTTTT
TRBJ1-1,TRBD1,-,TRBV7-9,CASSLGGVEAFF,TGTGCCAGCAGTTTAGGGGGCGTCGAAGCTTTCTTT
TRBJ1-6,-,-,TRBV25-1,CASSVSGTYLSPLHF,TGTGCCAGCAGTGTATCCGGGACCTACTTGTCACCCCTCCACTTT
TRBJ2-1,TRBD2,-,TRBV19,CASSIRTSGTEQFF,TGTGCCAGTAGTATCCGGACTAGCGGAACTGAGCAGTTCTTC
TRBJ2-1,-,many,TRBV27,CASSLQPYYNEQFF,TGTGCCAGCAGTTTGCAACCCTATTACAATGAGCAGTTCTTC
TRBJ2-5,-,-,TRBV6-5,CASSYTRSDALETQYF,TGTGCCAGCAGTTACACAAGATCCGACGCCCTGGAGACCCAGTACTTC
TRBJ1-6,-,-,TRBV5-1,CASSLGEAAGNSPLHF,TGCGCCAGCAGCTTGGGTGAGGCTGCGGGTAATTCACCCCTCCACTTT
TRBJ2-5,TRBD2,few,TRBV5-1,CASLSGGDHRGETQYF,TGCGCCAGCCTCAGCGGGGGGGACCATCGGGGAGAGACCCAGTACTTC
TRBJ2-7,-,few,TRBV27,CASSPLDGGYEQYF,TGTGCCAGCAGTCCCCTGGACGGAGGCTACGAGCAGTACTTC
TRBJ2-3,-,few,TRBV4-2,CASSQVSGGTDTQYF,TGTGCCAGCAGCCAAGTATCCGGAGGCACAGATACGCAGTATTTT
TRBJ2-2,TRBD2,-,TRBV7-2,CASSSGLSNTGELFF,TGTGCCAGCAGCTCGGGACTATCGAACACCGGGGAGCTGTTTTTT
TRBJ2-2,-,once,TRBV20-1,CSASHSGGAGELFF,TGCAGTGCTAGTCATTCCGGGGGAGCCGGGGAGCTGTTTTTT
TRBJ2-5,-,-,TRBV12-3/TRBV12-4,CASRPTGNQETQYF,TGTGCCAGCAGGCCAACAGGGAATCAAGAGACCCAGTACTTC
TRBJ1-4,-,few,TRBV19,CASNGATNEKLFF,TGTGCCAGTAACGGGGCGACGAATGAAAAACTGTTTTTT